The sequence of this TCR beta chain was determined in a study of T cell repertoires in cytomegalovirus infection. Turning to the study itself: CMV infection together with matching HLA type was indicated by public TCR beta signatures. Study results and limitations: There were HLA-C-restricted CMV-specific TCR beta clonotypes dominating the ex vivo response.

This clonotype was seen ten or more times. The target antigen is unknown. Each CDR3 protein is one row after TCRdb ran MiXCR on the reads. The profile shows some 300,000 distinct CDR3 sequences, roughly 9.3% of them singletons. The CDR3 length is 13 residues. Germline CDR1 is ENHRY and CDR2 is SYGVKD. V was cut by 8 bases and J by 2 bases, with 12 bases left in between. V gene TRBV10-3 combines with J gene TRBJ1-1, with D perhaps matching TRBD1 (6 bases). The sequence came from a human donor in good health (CMV status not recorded). Some clones in this sample may be carry-over from other donors' samples. Sequences were obtained from PBMCs. The CDR3 DNA reads TGTGCCATCCTACAGGGACCAAACACTGAAGCTTTCTTT. Its protein product is CAILQGPNTEAFF.